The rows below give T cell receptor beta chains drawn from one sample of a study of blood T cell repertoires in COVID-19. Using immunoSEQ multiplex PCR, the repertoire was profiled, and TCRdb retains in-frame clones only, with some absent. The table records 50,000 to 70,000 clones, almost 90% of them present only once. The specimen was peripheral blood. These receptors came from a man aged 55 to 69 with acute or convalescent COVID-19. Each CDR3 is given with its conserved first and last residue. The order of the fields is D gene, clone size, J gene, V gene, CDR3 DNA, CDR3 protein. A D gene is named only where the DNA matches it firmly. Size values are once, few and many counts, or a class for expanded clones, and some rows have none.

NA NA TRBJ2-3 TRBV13 TGTGCCAGCAGTCAGCCCAGCGCCTATAGCACAGATACGCAGTATTTT CASSQPSAYSTDTQYF
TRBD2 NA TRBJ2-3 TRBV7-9 TGTGCCAGCACCCAACGGGGGGGCAGCGGGACTAGCGGGAGTTATACGCAGTATTTT CASTQRGGSGTSGSYTQYF
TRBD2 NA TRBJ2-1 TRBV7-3 TGTGCCAGCAGCCCGTTTAGCGGGACCTCCTACAATGAGCAGTTCTTC CASSPFSGTSYNEQFF
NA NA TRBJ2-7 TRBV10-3 TGTGCCATCAGTGAGTCTCAGGTAGCAAGGACGAGGGCACGGGGTTACGAGCAGTACTTC CAISESQVARTRARGYEQYF
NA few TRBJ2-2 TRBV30 TGTGCCGGACTCGGGAAGGGAATGGCCGGGGAGCTGTTTTTT CAGLGKGMAGELFF
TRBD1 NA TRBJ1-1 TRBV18 TGTGCCAGCTCACCGCAGGGACAGGAGAGTACTGAAGCTTTCTTT CASSPQGQESTEAFF
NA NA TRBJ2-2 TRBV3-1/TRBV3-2 TGTGCCAGCAGCCGGCAAGCCGGGGAGCTGTTTTTT CASSRQAGELFF
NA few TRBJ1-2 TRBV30 TGTGCCTCATCCCGTGACAGGAGAAACTATGGCTACACCTTC CASSRDRRNYGYTF
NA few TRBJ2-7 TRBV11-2 TGTGCCAGCAGCTATATTAGGGGGACCTACGAGCAGTACTTC CASSYIRGTYEQYF
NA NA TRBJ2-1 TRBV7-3 TGTGCCAGCAGCGTATACGGAGGACCCTACAATGAGCAGTTCTTC CASSVYGGPYNEQFF
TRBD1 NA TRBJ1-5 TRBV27 TGTGCCAGCAGTCGACAGGGCCCTAGCAATCAGCCCCAGCATTTT CASSRQGPSNQPQHF
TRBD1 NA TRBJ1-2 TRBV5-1 TGCGCCAGCAGCTTAGGGACAGTAGCCTATGGCTACACCTTC CASSLGTVAYGYTF
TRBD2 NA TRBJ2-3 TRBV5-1 TGCGCCAGCACACTAGCGGGAATCCGGGATACGCAGTATTTT CASTLAGIRDTQYF
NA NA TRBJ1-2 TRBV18 TGTGCCAGCTCACCACCGGGGGCCCCCCACTATGGCTACACCTTC CASSPPGAPHYGYTF
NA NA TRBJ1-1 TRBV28 TGTGCCAGCAGTTCGCCAGGGTCGTCTGGTGAAGCTTTCTTT CASSSPGSSGEAFF
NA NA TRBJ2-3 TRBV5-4 TGTGCCAGCAGCCCACCTCAGGGAGATACGCAGTATTTT CASSPPQGDTQYF
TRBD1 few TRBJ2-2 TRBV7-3 TGTGCCAGCAGCTACCTCGGACAGGGAACGCCCGGGGAGCTGTTTTTT CASSYLGQGTPGELFF
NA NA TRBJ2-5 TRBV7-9 TGTGCCAGCAGCTTCTCCAGGGAACAAGAGACCCAGTACTTC CASSFSREQETQYF